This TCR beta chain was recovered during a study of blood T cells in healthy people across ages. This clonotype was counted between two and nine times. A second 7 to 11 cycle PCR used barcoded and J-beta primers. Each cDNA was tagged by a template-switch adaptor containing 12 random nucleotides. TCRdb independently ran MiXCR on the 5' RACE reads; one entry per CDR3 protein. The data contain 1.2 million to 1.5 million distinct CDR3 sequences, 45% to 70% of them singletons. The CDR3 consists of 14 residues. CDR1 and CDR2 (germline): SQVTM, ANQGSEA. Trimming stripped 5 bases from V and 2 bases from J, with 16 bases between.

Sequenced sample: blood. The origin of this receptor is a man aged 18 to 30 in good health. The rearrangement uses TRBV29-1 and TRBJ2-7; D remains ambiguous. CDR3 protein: CSVNEAVDPYEQYF. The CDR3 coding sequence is TGCAGCGTTAACGAGGCTGTTGACCCCTACGAGCAGTACTTC.